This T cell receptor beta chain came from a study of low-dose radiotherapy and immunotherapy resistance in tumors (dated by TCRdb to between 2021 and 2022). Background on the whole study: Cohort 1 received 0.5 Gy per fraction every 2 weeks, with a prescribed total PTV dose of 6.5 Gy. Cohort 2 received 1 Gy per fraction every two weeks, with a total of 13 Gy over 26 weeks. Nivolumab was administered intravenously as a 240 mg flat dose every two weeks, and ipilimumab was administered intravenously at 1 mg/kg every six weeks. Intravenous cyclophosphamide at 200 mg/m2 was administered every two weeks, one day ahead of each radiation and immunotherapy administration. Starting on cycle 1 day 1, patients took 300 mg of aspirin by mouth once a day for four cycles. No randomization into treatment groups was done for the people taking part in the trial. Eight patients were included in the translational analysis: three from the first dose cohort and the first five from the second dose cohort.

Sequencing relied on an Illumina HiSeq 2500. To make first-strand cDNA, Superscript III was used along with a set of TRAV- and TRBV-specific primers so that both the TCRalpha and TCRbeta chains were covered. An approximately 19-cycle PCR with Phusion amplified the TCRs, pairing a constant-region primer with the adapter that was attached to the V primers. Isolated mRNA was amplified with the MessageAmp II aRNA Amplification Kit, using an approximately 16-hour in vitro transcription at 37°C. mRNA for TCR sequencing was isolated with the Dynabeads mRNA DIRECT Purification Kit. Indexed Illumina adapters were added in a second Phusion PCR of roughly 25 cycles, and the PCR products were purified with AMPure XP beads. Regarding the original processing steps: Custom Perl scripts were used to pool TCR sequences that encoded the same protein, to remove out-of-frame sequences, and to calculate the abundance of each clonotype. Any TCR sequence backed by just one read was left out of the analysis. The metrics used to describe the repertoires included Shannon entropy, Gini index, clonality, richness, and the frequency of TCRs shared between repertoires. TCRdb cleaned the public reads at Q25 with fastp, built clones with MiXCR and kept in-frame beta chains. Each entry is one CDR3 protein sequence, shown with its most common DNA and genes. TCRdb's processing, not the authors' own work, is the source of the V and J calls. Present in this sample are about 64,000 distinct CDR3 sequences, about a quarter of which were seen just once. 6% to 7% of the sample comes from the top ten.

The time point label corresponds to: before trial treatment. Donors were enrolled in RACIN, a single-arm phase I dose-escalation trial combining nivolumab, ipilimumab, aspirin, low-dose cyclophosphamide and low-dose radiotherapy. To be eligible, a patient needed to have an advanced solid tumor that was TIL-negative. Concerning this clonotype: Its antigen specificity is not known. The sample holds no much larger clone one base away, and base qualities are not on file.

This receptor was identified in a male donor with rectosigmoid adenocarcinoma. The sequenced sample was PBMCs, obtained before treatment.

The sequenced DNA: TGTGCCAGCAGTTTCCCGGGACTAGCGGGAGGGAGCACCGGGGAGCTGTTTTTT. It translates to CASSFPGLAGGSTGELFF. The chain employs TRBV28 and TRBJ2-2, with 16 middle bases fitting TRBD2. The CDR3 spans 18 residues, from the cysteine through the phenylalanine. The read is trimmed to its CDR3 DNA, 54 bases read in frame from base 1. According to the germline V gene, CDR1 reads MDHEN and CDR2 reads SYDVKM. Trimmed from V: 3 bases; trimmed from J: 4 bases; junction bases lacking a gene match: 5. The CDR3 plus the reference TRBV28 and TRBJ2-2 genes for the other parts give the full variable domain: DVKVTQSSRYLVKRTGEKVFLECVQDMDHENMFWYRQDPGLGLRLIYFSYDVKMKEKGDIPEGYSVSREKKERFSLILESASTNQTSMYLCASSFPGLAGGSTGELFFGEGSRLTVL.